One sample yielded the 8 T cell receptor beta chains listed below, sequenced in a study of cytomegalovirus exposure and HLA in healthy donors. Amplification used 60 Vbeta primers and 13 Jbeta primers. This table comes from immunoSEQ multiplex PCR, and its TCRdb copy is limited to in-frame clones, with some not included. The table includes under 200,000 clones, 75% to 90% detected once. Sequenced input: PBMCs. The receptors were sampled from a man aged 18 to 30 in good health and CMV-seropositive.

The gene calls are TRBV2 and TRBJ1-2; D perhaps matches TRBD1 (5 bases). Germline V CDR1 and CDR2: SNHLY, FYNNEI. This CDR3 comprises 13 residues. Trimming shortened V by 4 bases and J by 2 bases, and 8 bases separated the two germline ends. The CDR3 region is CASSGQLNYGYTF. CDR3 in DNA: TGTGCCAGCAGTGGACAGCTAAACTATGGCTACACCTTC.

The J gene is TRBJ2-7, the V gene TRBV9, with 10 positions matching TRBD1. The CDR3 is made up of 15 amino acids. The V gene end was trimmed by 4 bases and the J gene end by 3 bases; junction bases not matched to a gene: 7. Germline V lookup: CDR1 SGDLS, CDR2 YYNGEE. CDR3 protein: CASSPDRGLVYEQYF. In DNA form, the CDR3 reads TGTGCCAGCAGCCCCGACAGGGGGCTTGTCTACGAGCAGTACTTC. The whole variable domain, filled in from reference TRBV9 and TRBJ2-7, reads DSGVTQTPKHLITATGQRVTLRCSPRSGDLSVYWYQQSLDQGLQFLIQYYNGEERAKGNILERFSAQQFPDLHSELNLSSLELGDSALYFCASSPDRGLVYEQYFGPGTRLTVT.

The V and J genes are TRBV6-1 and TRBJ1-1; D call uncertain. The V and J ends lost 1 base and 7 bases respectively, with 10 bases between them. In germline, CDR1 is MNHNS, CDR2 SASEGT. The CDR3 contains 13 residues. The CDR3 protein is CASSEVEGGEAFF. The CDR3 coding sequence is TGTGCCAGCAGTGAAGTGGAGGGTGGTGAAGCTTTCTTT.

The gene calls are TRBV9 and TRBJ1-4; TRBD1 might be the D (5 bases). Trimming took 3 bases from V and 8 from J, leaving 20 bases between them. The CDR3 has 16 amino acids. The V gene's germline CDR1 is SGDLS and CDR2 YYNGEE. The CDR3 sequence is CASSGGDGAGKEKLFF. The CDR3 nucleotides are TGTGCCAGCAGCGGGGGCGACGGGGCGGGAAAGGAAAAACTGTTTTTT.

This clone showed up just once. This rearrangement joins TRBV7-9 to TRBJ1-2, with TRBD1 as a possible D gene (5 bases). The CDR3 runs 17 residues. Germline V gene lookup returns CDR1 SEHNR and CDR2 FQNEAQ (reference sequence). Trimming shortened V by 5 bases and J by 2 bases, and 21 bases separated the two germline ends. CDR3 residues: CASSPTGRGLSNYGYTF. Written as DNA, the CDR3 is TGTGCCAGCAGCCCCACGGGTCGGGGACTTTCCAACTATGGCTACACCTTC.

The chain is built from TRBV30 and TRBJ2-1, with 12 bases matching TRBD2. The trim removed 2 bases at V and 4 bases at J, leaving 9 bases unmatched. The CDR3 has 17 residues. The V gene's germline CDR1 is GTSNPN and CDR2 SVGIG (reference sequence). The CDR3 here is CAWSLFRTSGAYNEQFF. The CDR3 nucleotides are TGTGCCTGGAGTCTTTTCCGGACTAGCGGGGCTTACAATGAGCAGTTCTTC.

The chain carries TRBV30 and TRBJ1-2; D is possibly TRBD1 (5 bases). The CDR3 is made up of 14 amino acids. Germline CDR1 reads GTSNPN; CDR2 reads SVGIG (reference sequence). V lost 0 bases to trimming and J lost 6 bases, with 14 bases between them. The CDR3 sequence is CAWSVGIGGDGYTF. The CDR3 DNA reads TGTGCCTGGAGTGTAGGGATCGGGGGAGATGGCTACACCTTC.

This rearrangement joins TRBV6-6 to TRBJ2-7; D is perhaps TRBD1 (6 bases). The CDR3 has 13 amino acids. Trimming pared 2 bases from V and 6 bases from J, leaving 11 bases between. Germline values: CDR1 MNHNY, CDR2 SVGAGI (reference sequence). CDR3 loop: CASSYRTEGEQYF. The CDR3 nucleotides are TGTGCCAGCAGTTACAGGACAGAGGGCGAGCAGTACTTC.